The next 13 T cell receptor beta chains were all read from a single sample in a study of T cells in Graves' hyperthyroidism and ophthalmopathy. TCR beta CDR3 sequences were amplified from RNA transcripts. The HTBI primer set was used in a first-round RT-PCR of the TCR CDR3. TCRdb fed the multiplex PCR reads into MiXCR, producing one record per CDR3 protein. The table lists about 180,000 distinct CDR3 sequences, over 15% of them singletons. The sample was blood. The source is a woman in her forties or fifties with Graves' hyperthyroidism.

The rearrangement links TRBV5-4 to TRBJ2-1; 8 nucleotides agree with TRBD2. The trim removed 0 bases at V and 8 bases at J, leaving 7 bases unmatched. This CDR3 has 15 residues. CDR1 is SGHNT, CDR2 YYREEE, per germline (reference sequence). The CDR3 sequence: CASSLGRGGAYEQFF. The CDR3 DNA is TGTGCCAGCAGCTTGGGTCGGGGGGGCGCGTATGAGCAGTTCTTC.

This clonotype has a count of ten or more. V and J are TRBV5-6 and TRBJ1-2; D might be TRBD1 (6 bases). This CDR3 spans 12 amino acids. Trimming stripped 7 bases from V and 4 bases from J, with 11 bases between. CDR1 is SGHDT, CDR2 YYEEEE, per germline. The CDR3: CASGGQSYGYTF. The CDR3 region has the DNA TGTGCCAGCGGCGGACAGTCCTATGGCTACACCTTC. Using reference TRBV5-6 and TRBJ1-2 for the parts outside the CDR3, the full variable domain is DAGVTQSPTHLIKTRGQQVTLRCSPKSGHDTVSWYQQALGQGPQFIFQYYEEEERQRGNFPDRFSGHQFPNYSSELNVNALLLGDSALYLCASGGQSYGYTFGSGTRLTVV.

Ten or more counts support this clonotype. The J gene is TRBJ2-5, the V gene TRBV5-1; D is undetermined. Germline CDR1 is SGHRS and CDR2 is YFSETQ. The V and J ends lost 4 bases and 7 bases respectively, with 11 bases between them. This CDR3 is built from 12 residues. CDR3: CASSPSPGTQYF. CDR3 DNA: TGCGCCAGCAGCCCGTCCCCTGGGACCCAGTACTTC. The variable domain in full, completed from reference TRBV5-1 and TRBJ2-5, reads KAGVTQTPRYLIKTRGQQVTLSCSPISGHRSVSWYQQTPGQGLQFLFEYFSETQRNKGNFPGRFSGRQFSNSRSEMNVSTLELGDSALYLCASSPSPGTQYFGPGTRLLVL.

The V gene is TRBV12-3 or TRBV12-4, the J gene TRBJ1-1; 8 bases fit TRBD1. The CDR3 length is 16 residues. Trimming removed 6 bases from V and 6 bases from J; junction bases left unmatched: 15. The CDR3 coding sequence is TGTGCCAGCAGGACGTCAGGACAGGGTCTCATGGCTGAAGCTTTCTTT. Translation: CASRTSGQGLMAEAFF.

This clonotype was found many times. CDR3 sequence reads: CASSSQGANTEAFF. CDR3 nucleotide sequence: TGCGCCAGCAGCTCCCAGGGGGCGAACACTGAAGCTTTCTTT. V gene TRBV5-1 combines with J gene TRBJ1-1; TRBD1 matches 8 bases. After removal of 3 bases from V and 1 base from J, the junction contained 2 bases not matched to a gene. The CDR3 spans 14 residues. CDR1 is SGHRS, CDR2 YFSETQ, per germline. Drawing the rest from reference TRBV5-1 and TRBJ1-1, the complete variable domain is KAGVTQTPRYLIKTRGQQVTLSCSPISGHRSVSWYQQTPGQGLQFLFEYFSETQRNKGNFPGRFSGRQFSNSRSEMNVSTLELGDSALYLCASSSQGANTEAFFGQGTRLTVV.

For this clonotype: A clone one base away is much larger, so this may be a read error. The gene calls are TRBV2 and TRBJ2-7; no definite D call. Germline V CDR1 and CDR2: SNHLY, FYNNEI. The CDR3 sequence is 15 residues long. DNA for the CDR3: TGTGCCAGCGGTGAAGGGCAGGCCGCCTCCTACGAGCAGTACTTC. It specifies CASGEGQAASYEQYF.

The DNA of the CDR3 is TGCGCCAGCAGCTTGGAACAGGGGATCGCTAATGAAAAACTGTTTTTT. This encodes CASSLEQGIANEKLFF. The chain combines TRBV5-1 with TRBJ1-4, with TRBD1 identical over 7 bases. J gave up 3 bases and V 0 bases, and 5 bases lay outside the gene matches. Germline CDR1 reads SGHRS; CDR2 reads YFSETQ. The CDR3 consists of 16 residues.

This clonotype was detected ten times or more. The CDR3 DNA follows: TGTGCCAGCAGCTTACTCGGGCAGGGTGAATCCTACGAGCAGTACTTC. Translated, it gives CASSLLGQGESYEQYF. V usage is TRBV7-2 and J usage is TRBJ2-7, with a tentative D call TRBD1 (5 bases). Germline V gives CDR1 SGHTA, CDR2 FQGNSA. This CDR3 has 16 amino acids. Trimming took 2 bases from V and 1 from J, leaving 15 bases between them.

The sample holds many counts of this clonotype. J is TRBJ1-6 and V is TRBV20-1; D gene uncertain. Per germline, CDR1 DFQATT and CDR2 SNEGSKA (reference sequence). The CDR3 totals 11 residues. V gave up 0 bases and J gave up 14 bases, with 8 bases separating them. The chain's CDR3 is CSAREPPTLHF. For the CDR3, the DNA is TGCAGTGCTAGAGAGCCCCCCACCCTCCACTTT.

This clonotype has ten or more counts. This rearrangement joins TRBV14 to TRBJ2-7; D possibly corresponds to TRBD2 (6 bases). The CDR3 length is 14 residues. Germline CDR1 and CDR2: SGHDN and FVKESK. V was cut by 3 bases and J by 6 bases, with 15 bases left in between. The CDR3 bases are TGTGCCAGCAGCCAGCTAACGGAGGGATCCGAGCAGTACTTC. Residues: CASSQLTEGSEQYF.

This clonotype was recorded at least ten times. This sequence joins TRBV20-1 and TRBJ1-5; 9 nucleotides line up with TRBD1. This CDR3 contains 14 residues. The ends lost 3 bases at V and 7 bases at J; junction bases unmatched: 7. CDR1 and CDR2 from the germline V gene are DFQATT and SNEGSKA (reference sequence). The CDR3, as DNA: TGCAGTGCTAGTAGCACAGGGGGCCGGCAGCCCCAGCATTTT. It specifies CSASSTGGRQPQHF.

This clonotype was counted many times. This chain uses TRBV20-1 with TRBJ1-5; 7 nucleotides line up with TRBD1. Germline lookup yields CDR1 DFQATT and CDR2 SNEGSKA (reference sequence). V shed 3 bases, J shed 6 bases, and the junction held 8 bases outside the gene matches. The CDR3 loop spans 14 amino acids. As DNA, the CDR3 is TGCAGTGCTAGCGACAGGGTGGTCAGTCAGCCCCAGCATTTT. Translation gives CSASDRVVSQPQHF.

The sample holds many counts of this clonotype. The chain employs TRBV19 and TRBJ2-5, with D hard to call. The V and J ends lost 5 bases and 2 bases respectively, with 18 bases between them. The CDR3 length is 16 residues. The germline gives CDR1 LNHDA, CDR2 SQIVND (reference sequence). CDR3 sequence reads: CASSSLGQAGQETQYF. The DNA of the CDR3 is TGTGCCAGTAGTTCCCTCGGCCAGGCCGGTCAAGAGACCCAGTACTTC.